These 32 T cell receptor beta chains share one sample of origin, sequenced in a study of blood T cell repertoires in COVID-19. Generated by immunoSEQ multiplex PCR, the TCRdb table keeps only in-frame clones and is missing some. This sample has hundreds of thousands of clones, with 85% found just once. Sequencing was carried out using PBMCs or T cells enriched from blood (not recorded which). The receptors were gathered from a woman aged 45-59 years who had recovered from COVID-19.

The chain couples TRBV11-2 to TRBJ2-3; D uncertain. Germline-derived CDR1 and CDR2 are SGHAT and FQNNGV. V was pared by 6 bases and J by 0 bases, with 16 bases between. The CDR3 loop spans 16 amino acids. The CDR3 nucleotides are TGTGCCAGCAGACTAAGACGCGGATCAAGCACAGATACGCAGTATTTT. Amino acids: CASRLRRGSSTDTQYF.

The V call is TRBV19, the J call TRBJ1-1; D call uncertain. The CDR3 sequence is 14 residues long. Germline assignment: CDR1 LNHDA and CDR2 SQIVND (reference sequence). The V gene lost 7 bases and the J gene lost 0 bases, with 12 bases spanning the gap. CDR3 in amino acids: CASTPNGMNTEAFF. CDR3 DNA: TGTGCCAGTACCCCGAACGGGATGAACACTGAAGCTTTCTTT.

The V call is TRBV24-1, the J call TRBJ1-5, with TRBD1 matching 9 bases. Trimming removed 7 bases from V and 11 bases from J; junction bases left unmatched: 8. Germline V CDR1 and CDR2: KGHDR, SFDVKD. CDR3 length: 13 amino acids. CDR3 nucleotides: TGTGCCACCAGAGGGACAGGGAGTTTAACCCAGCATTTT. Translated: CATRGTGSLTQHF.

This clone was picked up a small number of times. The rearrangement uses TRBV2 and TRBJ2-7, with 7 bases identical to TRBD2. The CDR3 is made up of 13 amino acids. Trimming removed 7 bases from V and 4 bases from J; junction bases left unmatched: 7. Germline V gene lookup returns CDR1 SNHLY and CDR2 FYNNEI. CDR3 sequence reads: CASMRLANYEQYF. The CDR3 DNA reads TGTGCCAGCATGAGACTAGCTAATTACGAGCAGTACTTC.

This sequence joins TRBV4-3 and TRBJ2-3; D is possibly TRBD1 (5 bases). The V gene's germline CDR1 is LGHNA and CDR2 YSLEER. This CDR3 is 17 amino acids long. Trimming shortened V by 0 bases and J by 4 bases, and 17 bases separated the two germline ends. The CDR3 protein is CASSQDWVQLGPDTQYF. As DNA, the CDR3 is TGCGCCAGCAGCCAAGATTGGGTTCAATTGGGGCCAGATACGCAGTATTTT.

Regarding this clone: One junction end does not reproduce the germline sequence, and a read error may be involved. The J gene is TRBJ1-1, the V gene TRBV28; 8 bases are a match to TRBD1. The CDR3 runs to 14 residues. In germline, CDR1 is MDHEN, CDR2 SYDVKM. The CDR3 coding sequence is TGTGCCAGCAGTAAGACCAGGGGGCGAGTTGAATCTTTCTTT. Translation: CASSKTRGRVESFF. Full variable domain (outside the CDR3, taken from reference TRBV28 and TRBJ1-1): DVKVTQSSRYLVKRTGEKVFLECVQDMDHENMFWYRQDPGLGLRLIYFSYDVKMKEKGDIPEGYSVSREKKERFSLILESASTNQTSMYLCASSKTRGRVESFFGQGTRLTVV.

The rearrangement links TRBV7-2 to TRBJ2-3; TRBD2 matches 13 bases. Germline V gives CDR1 SGHTA, CDR2 FQGNSA. This CDR3 is 17 amino acids long. V was clipped by 1 base and J by 4 bases; unmatched bases: 5. The CDR3 spells CASSLVRLAGGADTQYF. CDR3 nucleotide sequence: TGTGCCAGCAGCTTAGTGCGACTAGCGGGAGGAGCAGATACGCAGTATTTT.

The rearrangement uses TRBV18 and TRBJ1-3, with D maybe TRBD1 (5 bases). Trimming pared 3 bases from V and 2 bases from J, leaving 14 bases between. The CDR3 runs to 16 residues. Germline V CDR1 and CDR2: KGHSH, LQKENI. The CDR3 DNA sequence: TGTGCCAGCTCACCCCAAACAGGACGCCCTGGAAACACCATATATTTT. Its protein is CASSPQTGRPGNTIYF. Supplemented by reference TRBV18 and TRBJ1-3, the full variable domain reads NAGVMQNPRHLVRRRGQEARLRCSPMKGHSHVYWYRQLPEEGLKFMVYLQKENIIDESGMPKERFSAEFPKEGPSILRIQQVVRGDSAAYFCASSPQTGRPGNTIYFGEGSWLTVV.

The V call is TRBV24-1, the J call TRBJ1-2; D is unresolved. CDR1 is KGHDR, CDR2 SFDVKD, per germline. Between the trimmed V and J ends, which lost 7 bases and 4 bases, there was a span of 12 bases. The CDR3 sequence is 13 residues long. The CDR3 is CATREGGGYGYTF. In DNA form, the CDR3 reads TGTGCCACCAGGGAGGGCGGAGGCTATGGCTACACCTTC.

The chain carries TRBV7-9 and TRBJ1-2; D not resolved. Germline lookup yields CDR1 SEHNR and CDR2 FQNEAQ (reference sequence). Trimming cost V 5 bases and J 4 bases, with 17 bases left between them. The CDR3 totals 15 residues. The CDR3 sequence is CASSPLTGSGYGYTF. The CDR3 DNA reads as TGTGCCAGCAGCCCGTTGACGGGTTCTGGCTATGGCTACACCTTC.

The J gene is TRBJ1-5, the V gene TRBV19, with D tentatively TRBD1 (5 bases). Trimming stripped 8 bases from V and 3 bases from J, with 8 bases between. The CDR3 totals 12 residues. The germline V gene has CDR1 LNHDA and CDR2 SQIVND (reference sequence). The CDR3 DNA sequence: TGTGCCAGTGGGACTTTCAATCAGCCCCAGCATTTT. This translates into CASGTFNQPQHF.

The gene calls are TRBV7-6 and TRBJ2-3; possible D gene TRBD1, 5 bases. The CDR3 contains 16 residues. Per germline, CDR1 SGHVS and CDR2 FNYEAQ. The V end was cut by 4 bases, the J end by 0 bases, with 14 bases between. Here the CDR3 DNA reads TGTGCCAGCAGCTCCAGACAGCTATCTAGCACAGATACGCAGTATTTT. This gives the protein CASSSRQLSSTDTQYF.

Here the CDR3 DNA reads TGTGCCAGCAGTTTGACAGGGGCATCCTCTGGAAACACCATATATTTT. Protein sequence: CASSLTGASSGNTIYF. This chain joins TRBV6-5 and TRBJ1-3; 8 bases align to TRBD1. The CDR3 runs 16 residues. The V gene end was trimmed by 4 bases and the J gene end by 0 bases; junction bases not matched to a gene: 5. The germline V gene encodes CDR1 MNHEY and CDR2 SVGAGI.

This chain connects TRBV6-2 or TRBV6-3 to TRBJ2-7; 10 bases fit TRBD1. Germline CDR1 is MNHEY and CDR2 is SVGEGT. J lost 3 bases, V lost 6 bases, and 11 bases had no gene match. The CDR3 consists of 16 residues. CDR3 nucleotides: TGTGCCAGCAGCCGACCCCCGGGACAGGGGCTCTACGAGCAGTACTTC. It is translated as CASSRPPGQGLYEQYF.

The V and J genes are TRBV20-1 and TRBJ2-3; D unresolved. V was trimmed by 8 bases and J by 6 bases, leaving 12 bases between them. Per the germline V gene, CDR1 is DFQATT and CDR2 is SNEGSKA (reference sequence). This CDR3 comprises 11 residues. This chain's CDR3 is CSPSTWDTQYF. DNA for the CDR3: TGCAGTCCGAGCACTTGGGATACGCAGTATTTT.

This chain connects TRBV5-4 to TRBJ2-7; D remains unclear. Between the trimmed V and J ends, which lost 0 bases and 3 bases, there was a span of 4 bases. The length of the CDR3 is 12 residues. The germline gives CDR1 SGHNT, CDR2 YYREEE (reference sequence). For the CDR3, the DNA is TGTGCCAGCAGCTTGGAACACTACGAGCAGTACTTC. It translates to CASSLEHYEQYF.

The CDR3 sequence is CASSWMQGQPQHF. CDR3 sequence (DNA): TGTGCCAGCAGCTGGATGCAGGGTCAGCCCCAGCATTTT. V usage is TRBV11-2 and J usage is TRBJ1-5, with TRBD1 as a possible D gene (5 bases). This CDR3 is 13 amino acids long. Trimming shortened V by 4 bases and J by 6 bases, and 10 bases separated the two germline ends. CDR1 SGHAT and CDR2 FQNNGV come from the germline V gene.

The V call is TRBV11-2, the J call TRBJ1-1; TRBD1 might be the D (6 bases). The CDR3 has 14 amino acids. CDR1 is SGHAT, CDR2 FQNNGV, per germline. The V and J ends lost 5 bases and 4 bases respectively, with 14 bases between them. The CDR3 DNA follows: TGTGCCAGCAGCAACCAGGGGAGTGTCACTGAAGCTTTCTTT. Protein sequence: CASSNQGSVTEAFF.

CDR3 DNA sequence: TGCGCCAGCAGCTTGGGGGCACGCGGGCGGGGTGAAGCTTTCTTT. Translated: CASSLGARGRGEAFF. V and J are TRBV5-1 and TRBJ1-1, with D unresolved. Trimming cost V 0 bases and J 7 bases, with 16 bases left between them. The V gene's germline CDR1 is SGHRS and CDR2 YFSETQ. This CDR3 has 15 residues.

Remarks on this clone: Other DNA sequences within the sample encode an identical CDR3. The V and J genes are TRBV19 and TRBJ2-3; possible D gene TRBD1, 6 bases. Between the trimmed V and J ends, which lost 5 bases and 1 base, there was a span of 10 bases. Germline assignment: CDR1 LNHDA and CDR2 SQIVND (reference sequence). This CDR3 is 14 amino acids long. For the CDR3, the DNA is TGTGCCAGTAGTTCCAGGGGACGCACAGATACGCAGTATTTT. Translated, it gives CASSSRGRTDTQYF.

The V gene is TRBV6-5, the J gene TRBJ2-2, with D maybe TRBD2 (7 bases). V was clipped by 3 bases and J by 7 bases, with 15 bases between them. Looked up from germline, CDR1 is MNHEY and CDR2 is SVGAGI. CDR3 length: 15 amino acids. CDR3 loop: CASSYGGGAIGELFF. The CDR3 DNA follows: TGTGCCAGCAGTTATGGAGGGGGGGCTATCGGGGAGCTGTTTTTT.

The chain joins TRBV27 to TRBJ1-2, with 8 bases lining up with TRBD1. CDR3 length: 14 amino acids. V dropped 9 bases and J dropped 3; count of bases not matched to a gene: 9. Germline V gene data show CDR1 as MNHEY and CDR2 as SMNVEV (reference sequence). The CDR3 DNA reads TGTGCCAGTACAAGGACAGGGACTGACTATGGCTACACCTTC. Protein product: CASTRTGTDYGYTF.

The V call is TRBV2, the J call TRBJ1-4, with D unresolved. Trimming took 2 bases from V and 6 from J, leaving 4 bases between them. There are 12 residues in the CDR3. The germline V gene has CDR1 SNHLY and CDR2 FYNNEI. CDR3: CASSELDEKLFF. The CDR3 DNA is TGTGCCAGCAGTGAACTCGATGAAAAACTGTTTTTT.

This chain joins TRBV7-3 and TRBJ2-3, with D perhaps TRBD1 (6 bases). V lost 6 bases, J lost 0 bases, and 13 bases lay in between. This CDR3 has 15 residues. CDR1 and CDR2 from the germline V gene are SGHTA and FQGTGA. Here the CDR3 reads CASRSGAGSTDTQYF. The CDR3 DNA is TGTGCCAGCAGATCAGGGGCGGGTAGCACAGATACGCAGTATTTT.

The rearrangement uses TRBV18 and TRBJ1-3; D perhaps matches TRBD1 (5 bases). Germline assignment: CDR1 KGHSH and CDR2 LQKENI. CDR3 length: 16 residues. Trimming cost V 9 bases and J 0 bases, with 18 bases left between them. The CDR3 spells CASKSRVRSSGNTIYF. The CDR3 DNA reads as TGTGCCAGTAAAAGCAGGGTGAGGAGCTCTGGAAACACCATATATTTT.

The chain combines TRBV19 with TRBJ1-2; D call uncertain. There are 15 residues in the CDR3. V lost 5 bases and J lost 0, with 13 bases in between. The germline V gene encodes CDR1 LNHDA and CDR2 SQIVND (reference sequence). The CDR3, as DNA: TGTGCCAGTAGTTCCGGTCAACCCGCTAACTATGGCTACACCTTC. It is translated as CASSSGQPANYGYTF.

The chain uses TRBV9 and TRBJ2-3, with TRBD2 as a possible D gene (5 bases). Germline V gene sequence: CDR1 SGDLS, CDR2 YYNGEE. The ends were cut back, 7 bases at V and 6 bases at J, with 12 bases in the middle. The CDR3 spans 12 residues. CDR3 amino acids: CASGGLGDTQYF. In nucleotides, the CDR3 is TGTGCCAGCGGAGGTCTTGGGGATACGCAGTATTTT.

CDR3 region: CASSRTLAGKRYNEQFF. CDR3 coding DNA: TGTGCCAGCAGCAGAACACTAGCGGGGAAACGCTACAATGAGCAGTTCTTC. The chain links TRBV28 to TRBJ2-1; 10 bases match TRBD2. The trim removed 6 bases at V and 3 bases at J, leaving 11 bases unmatched. The CDR3 is 17 residues long. CDR1 and CDR2 (germline): MDHEN, SYDVKM.

The chain has TRBV11-2 and TRBJ1-2; D possibly corresponds to TRBD1 (5 bases). Germline lookup yields CDR1 SGHAT and CDR2 FQNNGV. This CDR3 has 14 amino acids. Trimming cost V 5 bases and J 7 bases, with 17 bases left between them. The CDR3 sequence is CASSPVLRGGGYTF. CDR3 sequence (DNA): TGTGCCAGCAGCCCCGTCTTGCGGGGGGGTGGCTACACCTTC.

The chain uses TRBV30 and TRBJ2-7, with a weak D call TRBD2 (6 bases). The CDR3 is made up of 12 amino acids. Germline CDR1 reads GTSNPN; CDR2 reads SVGIG (reference sequence). V was shortened by 2 bases and J by 3 bases, with 8 bases between the two germline ends. CDR3 coding DNA: TGTGCCTGGAGTCGGGAGTACTACGAGCAGTACTTC. This translates into CAWSREYYEQYF. Using reference TRBV30 and TRBJ2-7 for the parts outside the CDR3, the full variable domain is SQTIHQWPATLVQPVGSPLSLECTVEGTSNPNLYWYRQAAGRGLQLLFYSVGIGQISSEVPQNLSASRPQDRQFILSSKKLLLSDSGFYLCAWSREYYEQYFGPGTRLTVT.

V is TRBV28 and J is TRBJ1-1, with a weak D call TRBD1 (5 bases). Between the trimmed V and J ends, which lost 5 bases and 10 bases, there was a span of 11 bases. Germline V gene data show CDR1 as MDHEN and CDR2 as SYDVKM. The CDR3 consists of 11 residues. CDR3: CASSAGLLAFF. CDR3 nucleotide sequence: TGTGCCAGCAGTGCGGGACTCCTAGCTTTCTTT.

The chain has TRBV10-2 and TRBJ1-3; TRBD1 might be the D (5 bases). The V gene's germline CDR1 is WSHSY and CDR2 SAAADI. This CDR3 has 17 residues. V was shortened by 6 bases and J by 2 bases, with 20 bases between the two germline ends. DNA for the CDR3: TGCGCCAGCAGCTACGATACAGGTGAAGGGCCTGGAAACACCATATATTTT. Amino acids: CASSYDTGEGPGNTIYF.